These 30 T cell receptor beta chains originate from one sample sequenced in a study of CD8+ T cells in alopecia areata. Sequencing templates came from extracted RNA that was reverse transcribed into cDNA. Some clones are missing from TCRdb's copy, which holds only in-frame ones; the method was immunoSEQ multiplex PCR. The repertoire includes 140,000 to 150,000 clones, 45% to 60% of them detected once, and more than 0.95% sits in the top ten. Sample: CD4+ T cells sorted from blood, taken at week 0. The receptors were gathered from a human donor with alopecia areata.

The sample holds a few counts of this clone. The chain joins TRBV7-9 to TRBJ2-1, with 7 bases identical to TRBD2. Germline V CDR1 and CDR2: SEHNR, FQNEAQ (reference sequence). CDR3 length: 16 amino acids. V was clipped by 5 bases and J by 0 bases; unmatched bases: 7. CDR3 bases: TGTGCCAGCAGCCCCTCAGGCGGGAGCTCCTACAATGAGCAGTTCTTC. It translates to CASSPSGGSSYNEQFF.

The chain uses TRBV9 and TRBJ1-2; no reliable D call. The CDR3 runs to 12 residues. V gave up 4 bases and J gave up 6 bases, with 10 bases separating them. Germline CDR1 SGDLS, CDR2 YYNGEE. CDR3 in DNA: TGTGCCAGCAGCAGAGTGGGTAATGGCTACACCTTC. Translating gives CASSRVGNGYTF.

V is TRBV25-1 and J is TRBJ2-3, with TRBD2 matching over 13 bases. The CDR3 runs to 16 residues. Per the germline V gene, CDR1 is MGHDK and CDR2 is SYGVNS. The V gene end was trimmed by 8 bases and the J gene end by 3 bases; junction bases not matched to a gene: 8. CDR3 bases: TGTGCCAGCCGCTCCGGACTAGCGGGAGCAACAGATACGCAGTATTTT. This encodes CASRSGLAGATDTQYF.

The V call is TRBV19, the J call TRBJ1-5; TRBD1 agrees at 7 bases. The CDR3 length is 14 residues. Trimming cost V 6 bases and J 3 bases; bases outside gene matches: 5. The germline V gene has CDR1 LNHDA and CDR2 SQIVND (reference sequence). The DNA of the CDR3 is TGTGCCAGTAGCCTGGGACAGCACAATCAGCCCCAGCATTTT. This gives the protein CASSLGQHNQPQHF.

V and J are TRBV18 and TRBJ2-1; D is ambiguous. CDR3 length: 14 amino acids. V was shortened by 1 base and J by 0 bases, with 4 bases between the two germline ends. Looked up from germline, CDR1 is KGHSH and CDR2 is LQKENI. The CDR3 reads CASSPLDSYNEQFF. The CDR3 DNA is TGTGCCAGCTCACCACTGGACTCCTACAATGAGCAGTTCTTC.

The rearrangement uses TRBV2 and TRBJ1-2; 8 bases line up with TRBD1. CDR3 length: 15 amino acids. With V trimmed by 6 bases and J by 4 bases, 10 bases remained unmatched. In germline, CDR1 is SNHLY, CDR2 FYNNEI. The CDR3 here is CASRLQGGESYGYTF. The CDR3 coding sequence is TGTGCCAGCAGACTACAGGGGGGAGAGAGCTATGGCTACACCTTC.

A few counts support this clone. The chain is built from TRBV6-5 and TRBJ2-7; D not resolved. Trimming left V 8 bases short and J 4 bases short, with 6 bases between. This CDR3 has 10 amino acids. CDR1 is MNHEY, CDR2 SVGAGI, per germline. The CDR3 bases are TGTGCCAGCGGATCTTACGAGCAGTACTTC. It specifies CASGSYEQYF.

The chain links TRBV2 to TRBJ2-1; D is unclear. This CDR3 is 15 amino acids long. V dropped 3 bases and J dropped 0 bases, with 9 bases sitting between them. The V gene's germline CDR1 is SNHLY and CDR2 FYNNEI. The CDR3 region is CASSDVGSSYNEQFF. In DNA form, the CDR3 reads TGTGCCAGCAGTGATGTCGGTAGCTCCTACAATGAGCAGTTCTTC.

The chain is built from TRBV4-3 and TRBJ1-4; D is ambiguous. Germline V gene lookup returns CDR1 LGHNA and CDR2 YSLEER. V was cut by 0 bases and J by 5 bases, with 10 bases left in between. The CDR3 extends over 15 amino acids. CDR3 loop: CASSQEGIQNEKLFF. CDR3 coding DNA: TGCGCCAGCAGCCAAGAAGGGATCCAAAATGAAAAACTGTTTTTT.

The rearrangement uses TRBV5-1 and TRBJ2-3; D tentatively reads TRBD1 or TRBD2 (6 bases each). Germline assignment: CDR1 SGHRS and CDR2 YFSETQ. The CDR3 is 15 residues long. V dropped 2 bases and J dropped 2 bases, with 12 bases sitting between them. The CDR3: CASSLGGGVTDTQYF. In DNA, the CDR3 is TGCGCCAGCAGCTTAGGAGGGGGAGTCACAGATACGCAGTATTTT.

The genes are TRBV7-7 and TRBJ2-5, with 11 bases matching TRBD2. This CDR3 has 14 amino acids. J lost 4 bases, V lost 4 bases, and 2 bases had no gene match. The germline CDR1 and CDR2 sequences are SSHAT and FNYEAQ (reference sequence). CDR3 DNA sequence: TGTGCCAGCAGCTCGGGGACTAGCGGAGAGACCCAGTACTTC. Amino acids: CASSSGTSGETQYF.

This clone showed up just a few times. The V and J genes are TRBV7-8 and TRBJ2-2; D remains unclear. Trimming took 5 bases from V and 1 from J, leaving 11 bases between them. The CDR3 has 15 amino acids. CDR1 is SGHVS and CDR2 is FQNEAQ in the germline V gene. The CDR3 DNA follows: TGTGCCAGCAGCGCAGGTCGGGTGAACACCGGGGAGCTGTTTTTT. Its protein is CASSAGRVNTGELFF.

This clone was counted only a few times. The chain joins TRBV27 to TRBJ1-3, with TRBD1 matching over 8 bases. The junction had 7 bases not matched to a gene; V was cut back by 5 bases and J by 4 bases. The length of the CDR3 is 15 residues. Germline-derived CDR1 and CDR2 are MNHEY and SMNVEV (reference sequence). The CDR3 protein is CASSMQGAEGNTIYF. The DNA of the CDR3 is TGTGCCAGCAGTATGCAGGGGGCCGAAGGAAACACCATATATTTT.

This chain joins TRBV25-1 and TRBJ2-4; D ambiguous. The CDR3 contains 13 residues. Trimming took 4 bases from V and 7 from J, leaving 11 bases between them. Germline loops: CDR1 MGHDK, CDR2 SYGVNS. This chain's CDR3 is CASSVGPINIQYF. CDR3 bases: TGTGCCAGCAGTGTAGGACCCATTAACATTCAGTACTTC.

The J gene is TRBJ2-1, the V gene TRBV5-1, with D uncertain. This CDR3 has 14 residues. The germline V gene encodes CDR1 SGHRS and CDR2 YFSETQ. V lost 4 bases and J 6 bases, leaving 14 bases between the germline ends. The CDR3 loop is CASSMTQVPNEQFF. CDR3 nucleotides: TGCGCCAGCAGCATGACCCAGGTCCCCAATGAGCAGTTCTTC. The variable domain in full, with the rest retrieved from reference TRBV5-1 and TRBJ2-1, is KAGVTQTPRYLIKTRGQQVTLSCSPISGHRSVSWYQQTPGQGLQFLFEYFSETQRNKGNFPGRFSGRQFSNSRSEMNVSTLELGDSALYLCASSMTQVPNEQFFGPGTRLTVL.

This chain links TRBV10-3 with TRBJ2-5; TRBD1 is a possible D gene (5 bases). Between the trimmed V and J ends, which lost 0 bases and 3 bases, there was a span of 8 bases. The CDR3 spans 14 residues. CDR1 ENHRY and CDR2 SYGVKD come from the germline V gene. CDR3: CAISESSREETQYF. Here the CDR3 DNA reads TGTGCCATCAGTGAGTCGTCCAGGGAAGAGACCCAGTACTTC.

As regards this clone: One junction end disagrees with the germline gene, perhaps due to a read error. The chain joins TRBV27 to TRBJ2-1; D perhaps matches TRBD1 (6 bases). The CDR3 runs 14 residues. Per germline, CDR1 MNHEY and CDR2 SMNVEV (reference sequence). The CDR3, as DNA: TGTGCCAGCTGTTTGACAGGCCCTGGGAATGAGCAGTTCTTC. As protein: CASCLTGPGNEQFF.

Only a few counts were recorded for this clone. The J gene is TRBJ1-1, the V gene TRBV29-1, with D perhaps TRBD1 (6 bases). The CDR3 contains 14 residues. Germline loops: CDR1 SQVTM, CDR2 ANQGSEA. The ends were cut back, 6 bases at V and 0 bases at J, with 14 bases in the middle. The CDR3 sequence is CSVGQGFMNTEAFF. Written as DNA, the CDR3 is TGCAGCGTAGGCCAGGGGTTTATGAACACTGAAGCTTTCTTT. Combining the CDR3 with reference TRBV29-1 and TRBJ1-1 gives the whole variable domain SAVISQKPSRDICQRGTSLTIQCQVDSQVTMMFWYRQQPGQSLTLIATANQGSEATYESGFVIDKFPISRPNLTFSTLTVSNMSPEDSSIYLCSVGQGFMNTEAFFGQGTRLTVV.

This clone turned up a few times. The rearrangement uses TRBV20-1 and TRBJ2-7; D is undetermined. This CDR3 spans 10 amino acids. Germline V CDR1 and CDR2: DFQATT, SNEGSKA (reference sequence). The germline V and J ends were trimmed by 5 bases and 4 bases, with 6 bases remaining between them. CDR3 region: CSAHRYEQYF. CDR3 DNA sequence: TGCAGTGCTCATAGGTACGAGCAGTACTTC.

This clone was found a few times. This chain uses TRBV30 with TRBJ1-5; 7 nucleotides line up with TRBD1. Germline trimming cut 2 bases from V and 4 bases from J; bases unmatched to any gene: 2. This CDR3 has 13 amino acids. Germline V gives CDR1 GTSNPN, CDR2 SVGIG (reference sequence). The CDR3 nucleotides read TGTGCCTGGAGTCAGGGGGTTAATCAGCCCCAGCATTTT. It yields the protein CAWSQGVNQPQHF.

V usage is TRBV9 and J usage is TRBJ2-3; 10 nucleotides line up with TRBD1. The V gene's germline CDR1 is SGDLS and CDR2 YYNGEE. The CDR3 runs 15 residues. The V and J ends lost 1 base and 5 bases, in that order; junction bases with no gene match: 4. The CDR3 sequence is CASSVRQGAGDTQYF. The CDR3 bases are TGTGCCAGCAGCGTACGACAGGGGGCAGGAGATACGCAGTATTTT.

This clone has just a few counts. V gene TRBV15 combines with J gene TRBJ2-3; 9 positions match TRBD2. Losses at the gene ends were 0 bases for V and 5 bases for J; bases not matched to a gene: 9. Germline V CDR1 and CDR2: LNHNV, YYDKDF (reference sequence). The CDR3 spans 17 residues. The CDR3 DNA reads as TGTGCCACCAGCAGAGATGAGGCGGGAGGGTATAAAGATACGCAGTATTTT. Translating it yields CATSRDEAGGYKDTQYF.

This chain joins TRBV4-3 and TRBJ2-5; no definite D call. Germline CDR1 reads LGHNA; CDR2 reads YSLEER. V gave up 0 bases and J gave up 5 bases, with 10 bases separating them. The CDR3 has 14 amino acids. CDR3 DNA: TGCGCCAGCAGCCAAGAGGTACAGACGGAGACCCAGTACTTC. Residues: CASSQEVQTETQYF.

The chain recombines TRBV25-1 with TRBJ2-5; D is uncertain. The last part of the DNA fits TRBJ2-7 better; the J call may be wrong. Per germline, CDR1 MGHDK and CDR2 SYGVNS. This CDR3 is 11 amino acids long. The CDR3 bases are TGTGCCAGCAGTACGGTCTACGAGCAGTACTTC. Translated: CASSTVYEQYF.

Comment on this clone: Germline is not matched at one junction end, which may reflect a read error. V gene TRBV10-3 combines with J gene TRBJ2-1, with TRBD2 matching 10 bases. The CDR3 extends over 13 amino acids. From germline, CDR1 is ENHRY and CDR2 SYGVKD. The CDR3 DNA is TGTGCCACAACTAGCGGGACCTACAATCAGCAGTTCTTC. Protein product: CATTSGTYNQQFF.

V and J are TRBV10-3 and TRBJ2-1, with 10 bases that match TRBD2. The CDR3 is made up of 15 amino acids. V gave up 7 bases and J gave up 4 bases; unmatched junction bases: 7. The germline V gene has CDR1 ENHRY and CDR2 SYGVKD. The CDR3 protein is CAITRAGGHYNEQFF. The DNA for the CDR3 is TGTGCCATCACTCGAGCGGGAGGGCATTACAATGAGCAGTTCTTC.

The gene calls are TRBV29-1 and TRBJ1-1; unclear D gene. The germline V gene encodes CDR1 SQVTM and CDR2 ANQGSEA. This CDR3 contains 12 residues. V was shortened by 3 bases and J by 6 bases, with 11 bases between the two germline ends. The CDR3 bases are TGCAGCGTTGAGGGTGGGGTTGCTGAAGCTTTCTTT. Residues: CSVEGGVAEAFF.

This clone was seen more than once but under ten times. An end of the junction does not agree with germline; a read error may underlie this. The chain combines TRBV2 with TRBJ2-2; tentative D call: TRBD2 (5 bases). CDR1 and CDR2 from the germline V gene are SNHLY and FYNNEI. The CDR3 runs 14 residues. The CDR3 is CASRVGENTGELFF. CDR3 in DNA: TGTGCAAGCAGAGTGGGAGAGAACACCGGGGAGCTGTTTTTT.

The rearrangement uses TRBV2 and TRBJ2-5, with a tentative D call TRBD1 (5 bases). This CDR3 comprises 14 residues. Germline V gives CDR1 SNHLY, CDR2 FYNNEI. Between the trimmed V and J ends, which lost 2 bases and 4 bases, there was a span of 11 bases. The CDR3 bases are TGTGCCAGCAGTGAATCGACAGCATTAGAGACCCAGTACTTC. Protein: CASSESTALETQYF.

This clone came up a few times. The chain's CDR3 is CAWSGDSRTGELFF. CDR3 bases: TGTGCCTGGAGTGGGGATAGCAGAACCGGGGAGCTGTTTTTT. The rearrangement links TRBV30 to TRBJ2-2; D is uncertain. The ends were cut back, 1 base at V and 5 bases at J, with 11 bases in the middle. This CDR3 contains 14 residues. Germline V lookup: CDR1 GTSNPN, CDR2 SVGIG (reference sequence).